This entry describes one T cell receptor (beta chain). Germline CDR1 is MGHRA and CDR2 is YSYEKL. The CDR3 runs 13 residues. V was pared by 3 bases and J by 11 bases, with 11 bases between. Original handling: The authors estimated nucleated cell counts from reference gene primer amplification. Here immunoSEQ multiplex PCR was the method, and the copy in TCRdb shows in-frame clones only, minus some. V, J and clone size derive from that table, while D and trimming were established from the DNA sequence. The sample carries roughly 250,000 clones, 86% recorded once. This specimen comes from a study of blood T cell repertoires in COVID-19. Turning to the study itself: Material from acute and convalescent COVID-19 was sourced from the United States, Italy and Spain. PBMCs, B-cell-depleted T cells, or T cells provided the cDNA or gDNA that made up the material.

This TCR was sampled from a man aged 35-49 years who had recovered from COVID-19. The J gene is TRBJ1-6, the V gene TRBV4-1; D unclear. Sequenced: peripheral blood. CDR3 amino acids: CASSHYPPAPLHF. For the CDR3, the DNA is TGCGCCAGCAGCCACTACCCCCCGGCACCCCTCCACTTT.